This TCR beta chain was recorded in a study of cytomegalovirus exposure and HLA in healthy donors. Overall study findings and caveats: Associated with cytomegalovirus, according to the listing, were 150 to 200 TCR beta chains. Researchers reported in a later analysis that a missense DCLRE1C variant was tied to TCR beta V- and J-gene trimming.

A remark on this clone: The antigen is unknown. This sample also contains other DNA sequences that code for the same CDR3.

The CDR3 spans 15 residues. V dropped 3 bases and J dropped 3; count of bases not matched to a gene: 6. The germline V gene encodes CDR1 SGDLS and CDR2 YYNGEE. 13 Jbeta primers and 60 Vbeta primers were used for the PCR. Measured with immunoSEQ multiplex PCR; TCRdb has only the in-frame clones, and not every one. The sample includes about 150,000 clones, 80% seen only once; the top ten take around 6%. This receptor was obtained from a woman in her forties in good health and CMV-seropositive. Sequencing was done on a sample of PBMCs. This chain connects TRBV9 to TRBJ2-7; 10 bases map to TRBD2. The CDR3 sequence is CASSASGRAFYEQYF. The CDR3 bases are TGTGCCAGCAGCGCCAGCGGGAGGGCCTTCTACGAGCAGTACTTC.